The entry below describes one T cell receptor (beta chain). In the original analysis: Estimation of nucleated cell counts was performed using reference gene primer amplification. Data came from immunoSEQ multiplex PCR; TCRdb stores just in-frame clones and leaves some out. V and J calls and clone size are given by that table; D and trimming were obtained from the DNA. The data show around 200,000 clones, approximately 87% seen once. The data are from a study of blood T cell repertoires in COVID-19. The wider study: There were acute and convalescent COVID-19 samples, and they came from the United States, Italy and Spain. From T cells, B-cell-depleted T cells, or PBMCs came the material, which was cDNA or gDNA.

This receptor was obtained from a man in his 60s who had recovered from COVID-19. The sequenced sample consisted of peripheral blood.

The CDR3, as DNA: TGTGCCAGCACCGTATCAGGGCTGGGGGCTTTCTTT. This gives the protein CASTVSGLGAFF. This chain connects TRBV28 to TRBJ1-1, with D perhaps matching TRBD1 (5 bases). This CDR3 spans 12 amino acids. V dropped 7 bases and J dropped 11 bases, with 17 bases sitting between them. From germline, CDR1 is MDHEN and CDR2 SYDVKM.